This is a list of T cell receptor beta chains from one sample in a study of blood T cells in healthy people across ages. One entry per CDR3 protein, called by TCRdb with MiXCR from the 5' RACE reads. The sample records 550,000 to 800,000 distinct CDR3 sequences, roughly 21% being singletons. The source material was blood. The receptor source for this set is a man between 70 and 80 years old in good health. CDR3s include the opening cysteine and the closing phenylalanine or tryptophan. The order of the fields is clone size, J gene, V gene, D gene, CDR3 protein, CDR3 DNA. A D gene is named only where the DNA matches it firmly. For some rows the clone size is stated as once, few or many, or as a class when expanded; others skip it.

clone size: few; J gene: TRBJ1-1; V gene: TRBV4-1; D gene: .; CDR3 protein: CASSQDRWGFTEAFF; CDR3 DNA: TGCGCCAGCAGCCAAGATAGATGGGGGTTCACTGAAGCTTTCTTT
clone size: many; J gene: TRBJ2-3; V gene: TRBV2; D gene: TRBD2; CDR3 protein: CASSGLAGAGDTQYF; CDR3 DNA: TGTGCCAGCAGTGGCCTAGCGGGAGCTGGAGATACGCAGTATTTT
clone size: few; J gene: TRBJ2-3; V gene: TRBV4-3; D gene: TRBD2; CDR3 protein: CASSQGGLAVTDTQYF; CDR3 DNA: TGCGCCAGCAGCCAAGGGGGACTAGCGGTCACAGATACGCAGTATTTT
clone size: .; J gene: TRBJ1-1; V gene: TRBV2; D gene: .; CDR3 protein: CASSEVSSMGAFF; CDR3 DNA: TGTGCCAGCAGTGAAGTTTCATCGATGGGGGCTTTCTTT
clone size: .; J gene: TRBJ2-3; V gene: TRBV20-1; D gene: TRBD1; CDR3 protein: CSAITGGETDTQYF; CDR3 DNA: TGCAGTGCCATTACAGGGGGCGAGACAGATACGCAGTATTTT
clone size: .; J gene: TRBJ1-4; V gene: TRBV9; D gene: .; CDR3 protein: CASSALGGGDEKLFF; CDR3 DNA: TGTGCCAGCAGCGCCCTGGGAGGGGGAGATGAAAAACTGTTTTTT
clone size: few; J gene: TRBJ2-1; V gene: TRBV3-1; D gene: .; CDR3 protein: CASSLAPSCDGSSYNEQFF; CDR3 DNA: TGTGCCAGCAGCCTCGCTCCTTCATGCGACGGGAGCTCCTACAATGAGCAGTTCTTC
clone size: few; J gene: TRBJ2-5; V gene: TRBV5-1; D gene: .; CDR3 protein: CASSLEGLGYQETQYF; CDR3 DNA: TGCGCCAGCAGCTTGGAGGGGTTGGGGTACCAAGAGACCCAGTACTTC
clone size: many; J gene: TRBJ2-5; V gene: TRBV10-3; D gene: .; CDR3 protein: CAISGQEEETQYF; CDR3 DNA: TGTGCCATCAGTGGACAGGAGGAAGAGACCCAGTACTTC
clone size: many; J gene: TRBJ2-3; V gene: TRBV15; D gene: TRBD2; CDR3 protein: CATNNATSGSYTQYF; CDR3 DNA: TGTGCCACCAACAATGCGACTAGCGGGAGTTATACGCAGTATTTT
clone size: .; J gene: TRBJ2-4; V gene: TRBV14; D gene: TRBD1; CDR3 protein: CASSRGQGLQYF; CDR3 DNA: TGTGCCAGCAGCCGCGGACAGGGCCTTCAGTACTTC
clone size: few; J gene: TRBJ2-5; V gene: TRBV5-5; D gene: .; CDR3 protein: CASSWSGETQYF; CDR3 DNA: TGTGCCAGCAGCTGGTCCGGAGAGACCCAGTACTTC
clone size: .; J gene: TRBJ1-4; V gene: TRBV3-1; D gene: .; CDR3 protein: CASSKTGTWLFF; CDR3 DNA: TGTGCCAGCAGCAAAACCGGGACATGGCTGTTTTTT
clone size: many; J gene: TRBJ2-1; V gene: TRBV13; D gene: .; CDR3 protein: CASSLGWSTYNEQFF; CDR3 DNA: TGTGCCAGCAGCTTAGGTTGGAGCACCTACAATGAGCAGTTCTTC
clone size: .; J gene: TRBJ1-4; V gene: TRBV18; D gene: .; CDR3 protein: CASSRTVGDEKLFF; CDR3 DNA: TGTGCCAGCTCAAGGACAGTGGGAGATGAAAAACTGTTTTTT
clone size: few; J gene: TRBJ1-6; V gene: TRBV6-5; D gene: .; CDR3 protein: CASSFIGDNSPLHF; CDR3 DNA: TGTGCCAGCAGTTTCATAGGGGATAATTCACCCCTCCACTTT
clone size: few; J gene: TRBJ1-6; V gene: TRBV27; D gene: .; CDR3 protein: CASSLWGHEGGNSPLHF; CDR3 DNA: TGTGCCAGCAGTTTATGGGGGCATGAGGGGGGTAATTCACCCCTCCACTTT
clone size: few; J gene: TRBJ2-7; V gene: TRBV2; D gene: .; CDR3 protein: CASSEGGSIYEQYF; CDR3 DNA: TGTGCCAGCAGTGAAGGGGGCAGTATCTACGAGCAGTACTTC
clone size: .; J gene: TRBJ1-1; V gene: TRBV29-1; D gene: TRBD1; CDR3 protein: CSVHRGTEAFF; CDR3 DNA: TGCAGCGTTCACAGGGGCACTGAAGCTTTCTTT
clone size: .; J gene: TRBJ2-2; V gene: TRBV5-1; D gene: TRBD1; CDR3 protein: CASSVTRTGNTGELFF; CDR3 DNA: TGCGCCAGCAGCGTTACCCGGACAGGGAACACCGGGGAGCTGTTTTTT
clone size: .; J gene: TRBJ2-4; V gene: TRBV5-1; D gene: .; CDR3 protein: CASSLRGTNIQYF; CDR3 DNA: TGCGCCAGCAGCTTGAGGGGGACAAACATTCAGTACTTC
clone size: .; J gene: TRBJ1-1; V gene: TRBV7-6; D gene: .; CDR3 protein: CASSMGRGNTEAFF; CDR3 DNA: TGTGCCAGCAGCATGGGGCGGGGGAACACTGAAGCTTTCTTT
clone size: .; J gene: TRBJ2-7; V gene: TRBV28; D gene: TRBD1; CDR3 protein: CASSNRGQTYEQYF; CDR3 DNA: TGTGCCAGCAGTAACAGGGGGCAGACCTACGAGCAGTACTTC
clone size: .; J gene: TRBJ1-3; V gene: TRBV12-3/TRBV12-4; D gene: .; CDR3 protein: CASSLWGSGNTIYF; CDR3 DNA: TGTGCCAGCAGTTTGTGGGGCTCTGGAAACACCATATATTTT
clone size: few; J gene: TRBJ2-1; V gene: TRBV16; D gene: TRBD2; CDR3 protein: CASTPSGGVSYNEQFF; CDR3 DNA: TGTGCCAGCACCCCGAGCGGGGGCGTCTCTTACAATGAGCAGTTCTTC
clone size: few; J gene: TRBJ2-1; V gene: TRBV27; D gene: TRBD2; CDR3 protein: CASSFFEASGSYNEQFF; CDR3 DNA: TGTGCCAGCAGTTTTTTCGAGGCTAGCGGCTCTTACAATGAGCAGTTCTTC
clone size: .; J gene: TRBJ2-5; V gene: TRBV14; D gene: .; CDR3 protein: CASSHAGPQYF; CDR3 DNA: TGTGCCAGCAGCCACGCAGGGCCCCAGTACTTC
clone size: .; J gene: TRBJ1-1; V gene: TRBV3-1; D gene: TRBD1; CDR3 protein: CASSNRDRENTEAFF; CDR3 DNA: TGTGCCAGCAGCAACCGGGACAGAGAGAACACTGAAGCTTTCTTT
clone size: .; J gene: TRBJ2-1; V gene: TRBV11-2; D gene: TRBD2; CDR3 protein: CASSFFGTSARNEQFF; CDR3 DNA: TGTGCCAGCAGCTTCTTCGGGACTAGCGCCCGCAATGAACAGTTCTTC
clone size: few; J gene: TRBJ2-5; V gene: TRBV4-2; D gene: .; CDR3 protein: CASSQISSEQETQYF; CDR3 DNA: TGTGCCAGCAGCCAAATTTCTAGCGAACAAGAGACCCAGTACTTC
clone size: .; J gene: TRBJ2-7; V gene: TRBV5-6; D gene: TRBD1; CDR3 protein: CASSGDRGGSYEQYF; CDR3 DNA: TGTGCCAGCAGCGGCGACAGGGGTGGATCCTACGAGCAGTACTTC
clone size: many; J gene: TRBJ2-3; V gene: TRBV29-1; D gene: TRBD1; CDR3 protein: CSVEGGTGADTQYF; CDR3 DNA: TGCAGCGTTGAAGGGGGGACAGGCGCAGATACGCAGTATTTT
clone size: few; J gene: TRBJ2-7; V gene: TRBV18; D gene: TRBD1; CDR3 protein: CASSPGQENEQYF; CDR3 DNA: TGTGCCAGCTCACCGGGACAGGAAAACGAGCAGTACTTC
clone size: few; J gene: TRBJ2-5; V gene: TRBV6-2/TRBV6-3; D gene: .; CDR3 protein: CASSYSRSQETQYF; CDR3 DNA: TGTGCCAGCAGTTACTCTCGAAGTCAAGAGACCCAGTACTTC
clone size: few; J gene: TRBJ1-1; V gene: TRBV7-9; D gene: .; CDR3 protein: CASSLDQNTEAFF; CDR3 DNA: TGTGCCAGCAGCTTAGACCAGAACACTGAAGCTTTCTTT
clone size: few; J gene: TRBJ2-4; V gene: TRBV7-2; D gene: .; CDR3 protein: CASSSRGGGNIQYF; CDR3 DNA: TGTGCCAGCAGCTCCCGGGGAGGGGGGAACATTCAGTACTTC
clone size: many; J gene: TRBJ2-2; V gene: TRBV6-6; D gene: .; CDR3 protein: CASSYQRGTGELFF; CDR3 DNA: TGTGCCAGCAGTTACCAGCGCGGCACCGGGGAGCTGTTTTTT
clone size: few; J gene: TRBJ2-1; V gene: TRBV29-1; D gene: .; CDR3 protein: CGVDEQFF; CDR3 DNA: TGCGGCGTGGATGAGCAGTTCTTC
clone size: many; J gene: TRBJ2-5; V gene: TRBV2; D gene: TRBD1; CDR3 protein: CASSEGQGGETQYF; CDR3 DNA: TGTGCCAGCAGTGAGGGACAGGGAGGAGAGACCCAGTACTTC
clone size: .; J gene: TRBJ2-5; V gene: TRBV7-9; D gene: .; CDR3 protein: CASSTQGIQETQYF; CDR3 DNA: TGTGCCAGCAGCACCCAGGGAATCCAAGAGACCCAGTACTTC